This T cell receptor (beta chain) appears in the sequencing data of a study of blood T cell repertoires in COVID-19. Authors' methods: How many nucleated cells were present was estimated from reference gene primer amplification. Measured with immunoSEQ multiplex PCR; TCRdb has only the in-frame clones, and not every one. V, J and clone size are taken as reported in that table, and D and trimming were inferred from the DNA itself. This table holds roughly 43,000 clones, about nine tenths found once. The specimen sequenced was peripheral blood. The sequence was collected from a man between 60 and 75 years old with active COVID-19.

CDR3 sequence (DNA): TGTGCCAGCAGCGCGACTAGCGGGTACAATGAGCAGTTCTTC. Its translation is CASSATSGYNEQFF. The chain is built from TRBV7-2 and TRBJ2-1; 10 bases are shared with TRBD2. The CDR3 runs 14 residues. V lost 5 bases, J lost 4 bases, and 2 bases stayed unmatched. CDR1 SGHTA and CDR2 FQGNSA come from the germline V gene.